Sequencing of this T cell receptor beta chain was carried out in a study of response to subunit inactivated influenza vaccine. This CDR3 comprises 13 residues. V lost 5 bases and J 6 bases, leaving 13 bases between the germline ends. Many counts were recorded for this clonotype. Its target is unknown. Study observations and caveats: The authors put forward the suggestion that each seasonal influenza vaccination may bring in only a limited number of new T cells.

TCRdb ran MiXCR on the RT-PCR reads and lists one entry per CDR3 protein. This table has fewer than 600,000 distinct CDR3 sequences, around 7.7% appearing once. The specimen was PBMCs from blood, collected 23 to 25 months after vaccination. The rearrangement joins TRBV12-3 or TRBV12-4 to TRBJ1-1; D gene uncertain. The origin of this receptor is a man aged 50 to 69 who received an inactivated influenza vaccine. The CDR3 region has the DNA TGTGCCAGCAGTGCGTCCCGGGCCTCTGAAGCTTTCTTT. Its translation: CASSASRASEAFF.